The sequence of this T cell receptor beta chain was determined in a study of a mutant IDH1 vaccine in newly diagnosed glioma. On the study more broadly: Patients got their first vaccination 4-6 weeks after radiotherapy alone, or with temozolomide cycles.

On this clone itself: The antigen is not known.

Indicated time point: week 5, during vaccination. What each vaccine dose contained was 300 ug of mutant IDH1 20-mer peptide, accompanied by topical imiquimod. Repertoires were generated with immunoSEQ multiplex PCR, while TCRdb's copy carries only in-frame clones and drops some. The data hold around 50,000 clones, with approximately 90% observed a single time. The germline gives CDR1 SGHRS, CDR2 YFSETQ. The CDR3 consists of 14 residues. Trimming removed 2 bases at V and 8 bases at J, with 13 bases between. This TCR came from a woman between 40 and 55 years old with glioma. The chain employs TRBV5-1 and TRBJ1-4; no clear D. The sequences come from PBMCs, collected from a glioma patient whose treatment included an IDH1 peptide vaccine. The CDR3 nucleotides read TGCGCCAGCAGCTTTGGAAACCTCGGGGAAAAACTGTTTTTT. Amino acids: CASSFGNLGEKLFF.